One TCR beta chain is described in this entry. Its antigen is not identified. One junction end disagrees with the germline gene, perhaps due to a read error. The sample comes from a study of Graves' ophthalmopathy and Graves' hyperthyroidism. Study background: Before any treatment, peripheral blood was taken at the initial diagnosis.

Amplified TCR beta CDR3 regions were obtained using RNA transcripts as template. The first round was an RT-PCR with HTBI primers, and the second round was a multiplex PCR. TCRdb re-derived calls from the multiplex PCR reads in MiXCR, one entry per CDR3 protein. The table includes roughly 350,000 distinct CDR3 sequences, approximately 18% detected once. Study-level points and caveats: Most thyroid-expanded clonotypes exceeding 0.001 frequency were also found in blood.

CDR1 is SGHAT and CDR2 is FQNNGV in the germline V gene. CDR3 size: 13 residues. Stable hyperthyroidism meant no ophthalmopathy within 18 months of follow-up. Exclusion covered patients with other autoimmune diseases or uncontrolled infections (as well as pregnancy or lactation). The sample consisted of peripheral blood. The genes are TRBV11-2 and TRBJ2-7, with D uncertain. The origin of this receptor is an adult woman with stable Graves' hyperthyroidism. The CDR3 is CASSLATSNDQYF. CDR3 nucleotide sequence: TGTGCCAGCAGCTTAGCCACCTCCAACGATCAGTACTTC.